Sequencing of this T cell receptor (beta chain) was carried out in a study of radiation and T cells in renal cell carcinoma. Germline V gives CDR1 MGHRA, CDR2 YSYEKL. V lost 2 bases and J lost 3; bases outside the gene matches: 2. The CDR3 consists of 15 residues. This clone was picked up one time. Some clones are missing from TCRdb's copy, which holds only in-frame ones; the method was immunoSEQ multiplex PCR. The table includes approximately 140,000 clones, 88% detected once. Sample time point: baseline pretreatment blood. As for treatment: 15 Gy SBRT to primary tumor, nephrectomy 4 weeks later. The specimen comprised blood, sampled from a patient whose treatment included radiotherapy and nephrectomy. The chain carries TRBV4-1 and TRBJ1-1; 11 bases map to TRBD1. The sequence was collected from a woman in her seventies with renal cell carcinoma. The CDR3 loop reads CASSQQDRGHTEAFF. CDR3 nucleotide sequence: TGCGCCAGCAGCCAACAGGACAGGGGGCACACTGAAGCTTTCTTT.